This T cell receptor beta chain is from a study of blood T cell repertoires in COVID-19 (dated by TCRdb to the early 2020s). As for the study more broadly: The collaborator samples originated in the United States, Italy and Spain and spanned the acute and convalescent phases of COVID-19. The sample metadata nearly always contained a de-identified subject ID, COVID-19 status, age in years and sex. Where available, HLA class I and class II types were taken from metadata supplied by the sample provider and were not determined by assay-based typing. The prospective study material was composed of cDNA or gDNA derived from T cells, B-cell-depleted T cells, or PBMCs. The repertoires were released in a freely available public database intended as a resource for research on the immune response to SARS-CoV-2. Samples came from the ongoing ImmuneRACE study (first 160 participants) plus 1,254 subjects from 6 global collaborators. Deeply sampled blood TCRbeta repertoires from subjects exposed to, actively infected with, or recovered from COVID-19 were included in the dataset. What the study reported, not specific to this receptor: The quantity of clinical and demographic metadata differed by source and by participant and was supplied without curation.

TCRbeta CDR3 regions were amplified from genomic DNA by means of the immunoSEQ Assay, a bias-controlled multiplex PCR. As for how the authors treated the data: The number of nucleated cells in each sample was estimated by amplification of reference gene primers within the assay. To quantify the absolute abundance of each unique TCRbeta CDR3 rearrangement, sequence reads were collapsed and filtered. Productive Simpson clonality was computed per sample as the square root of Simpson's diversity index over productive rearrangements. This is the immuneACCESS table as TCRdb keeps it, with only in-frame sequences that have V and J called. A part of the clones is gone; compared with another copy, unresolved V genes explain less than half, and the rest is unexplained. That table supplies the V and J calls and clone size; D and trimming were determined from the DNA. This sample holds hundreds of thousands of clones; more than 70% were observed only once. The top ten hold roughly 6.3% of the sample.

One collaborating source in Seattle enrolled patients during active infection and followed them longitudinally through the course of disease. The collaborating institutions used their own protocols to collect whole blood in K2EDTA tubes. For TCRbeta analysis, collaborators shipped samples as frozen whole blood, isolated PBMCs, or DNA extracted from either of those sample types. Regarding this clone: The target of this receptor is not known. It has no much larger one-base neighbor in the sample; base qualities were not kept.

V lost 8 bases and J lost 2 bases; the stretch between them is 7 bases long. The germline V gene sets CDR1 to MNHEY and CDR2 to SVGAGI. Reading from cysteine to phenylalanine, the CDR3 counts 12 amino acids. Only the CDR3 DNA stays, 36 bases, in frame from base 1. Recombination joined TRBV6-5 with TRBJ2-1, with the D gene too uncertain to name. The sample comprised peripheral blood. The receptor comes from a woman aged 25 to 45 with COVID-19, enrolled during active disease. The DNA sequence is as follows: TGTGCCAGCCGAAGCGCCTACAATGAGCAGTTCTTC. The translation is CASRSAYNEQFF.